Included here is one T cell receptor beta chain sequence, with context. The sample originates from a study of T cell changes during pregnancy in multiple sclerosis. TCRdb's copy holds only in-frame clones and misses some; the assay was immunoSEQ multiplex PCR. The sample consists of some 38,000 clones, 80% to 95% of them appearing once. Germline V lookup: CDR1 ENHRY, CDR2 SYGVKD. CDR3 length: 12 residues. The trim removed 11 bases at V and 2 bases at J, leaving 5 bases unmatched. The chain employs TRBV10-3 and TRBJ1-1; 7 bases are a match to TRBD1. The receptor comes from a female donor in good health, enrolled as a control in a pregnancy study. Sample: CD4+ T cells from peripheral blood mononuclear cells, taken after pregnancy. DNA for the CDR3: TGTGCCTCCAGGGGGGTTAACACTGAAGCTTTCTTT. Its translation: CASRGVNTEAFF.